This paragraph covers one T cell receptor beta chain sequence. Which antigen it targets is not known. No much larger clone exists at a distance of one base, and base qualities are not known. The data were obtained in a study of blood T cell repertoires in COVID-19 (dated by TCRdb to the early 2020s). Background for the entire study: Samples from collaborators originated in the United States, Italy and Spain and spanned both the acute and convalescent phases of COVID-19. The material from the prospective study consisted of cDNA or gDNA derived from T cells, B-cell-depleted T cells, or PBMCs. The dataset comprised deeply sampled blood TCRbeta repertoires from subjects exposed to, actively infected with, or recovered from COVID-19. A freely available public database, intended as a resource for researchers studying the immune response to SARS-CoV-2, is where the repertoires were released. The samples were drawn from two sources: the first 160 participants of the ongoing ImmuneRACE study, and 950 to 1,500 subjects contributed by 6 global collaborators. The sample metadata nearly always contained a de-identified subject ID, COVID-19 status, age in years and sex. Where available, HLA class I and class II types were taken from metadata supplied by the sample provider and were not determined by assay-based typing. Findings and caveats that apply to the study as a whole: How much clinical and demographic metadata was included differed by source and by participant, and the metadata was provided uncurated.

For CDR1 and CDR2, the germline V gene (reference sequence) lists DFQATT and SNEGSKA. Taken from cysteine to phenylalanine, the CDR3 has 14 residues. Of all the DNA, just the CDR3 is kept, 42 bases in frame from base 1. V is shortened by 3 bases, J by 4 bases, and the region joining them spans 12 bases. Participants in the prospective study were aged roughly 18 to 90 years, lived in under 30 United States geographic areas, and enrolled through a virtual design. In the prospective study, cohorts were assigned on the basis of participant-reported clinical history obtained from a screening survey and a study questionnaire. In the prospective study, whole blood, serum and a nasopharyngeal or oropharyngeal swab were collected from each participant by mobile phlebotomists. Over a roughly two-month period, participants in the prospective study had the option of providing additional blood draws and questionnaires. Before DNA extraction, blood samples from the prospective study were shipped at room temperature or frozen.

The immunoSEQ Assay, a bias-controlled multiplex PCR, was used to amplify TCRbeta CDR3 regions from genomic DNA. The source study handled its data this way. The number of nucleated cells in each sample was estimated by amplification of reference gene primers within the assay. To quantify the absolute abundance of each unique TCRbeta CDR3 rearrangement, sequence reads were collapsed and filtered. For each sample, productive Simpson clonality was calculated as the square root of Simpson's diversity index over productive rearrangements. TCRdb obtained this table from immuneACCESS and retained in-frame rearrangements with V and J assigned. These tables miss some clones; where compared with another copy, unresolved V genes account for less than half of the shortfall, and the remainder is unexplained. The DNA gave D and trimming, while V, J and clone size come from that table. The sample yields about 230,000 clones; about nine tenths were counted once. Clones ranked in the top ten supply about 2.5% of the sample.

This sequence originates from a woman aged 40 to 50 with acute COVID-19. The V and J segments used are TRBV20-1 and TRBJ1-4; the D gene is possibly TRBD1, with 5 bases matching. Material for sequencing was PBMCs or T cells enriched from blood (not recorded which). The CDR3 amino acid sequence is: CSASKGRSNEKLFF. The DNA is TGCAGTGCTAGTAAGGGGAGGAGTAATGAAAAACTGTTTTTT.